A selection of T cell receptor beta chains follows, all from one sample in a study of shared clonotypes between healthy human individuals. TCRdb's table, derived via immunoSEQ multiplex PCR, lists solely in-frame clones and lacks some. The repertoire holds 2 million to 2.5 million clones, with approximately 90% as singletons. Sequencing was performed on naive CD4+ T cells from PBMCs. The receptors were sampled from a man between 18 and 29 years old in good health. Some clones in this sample may be carry-over from other donors' samples. Both conserved end residues are part of each CDR3. D genes are given only for firm matches. The size of a clone is reported for some rows only, either as once, few or many, or as a class for expanded clones.

D gene,V gene,J gene,clone size,CDR3 DNA,CDR3 protein
TRBD1,TRBV6-6,TRBJ1-5,few,TGTGCCAGCAGTTCAGGACAGGGGAGCAATCAGCCCCAGCATTTT,CASSSGQGSNQPQHF
TRBD2,TRBV7-6,TRBJ2-3,-,TGTGCCAGCAGCCTTAGCGGGAGAGATACGCAGTATTTT,CASSLSGRDTQYF
TRBD1,TRBV7-2,TRBJ1-2,-,TGTGCCAGCAGCTTAGGATGGGACAGGGCTTATGGCTACACCTTC,CASSLGWDRAYGYTF
-,TRBV7-2,TRBJ1-3,-,TGTGCCAGCAGCTTAGTGGGGTTCGGGAACACCATATATTTT,CASSLVGFGNTIYF
-,TRBV28,TRBJ2-1,-,TGTGCCAGCAGTTTGCAAGCTCTACCCTCCTACAATGAGCAGTTCTTC,CASSLQALPSYNEQFF
-,TRBV5-1,TRBJ2-1,-,TGCGCCAGCAGCTTTAGCGCGAGGGGCAATGAGCAGTTCTTC,CASSFSARGNEQFF
-,TRBV11-2,TRBJ2-7,once,TGTGCCAGCAGCTTAGAAGAAGGGGTCGGGAACGAGCAGTACTTC,CASSLEEGVGNEQYF
TRBD2,TRBV5-1,TRBJ2-5,-,TGCGCCAGCAGCCCGATCCCGGGGGGGGAGACCCAGTACTTC,CASSPIPGGETQYF
-,TRBV5-6,TRBJ2-1,-,TGTGCCAGCAGCTCAGGGACTTCGAGCTCCTACAATGAGCAGTTCTTC,CASSSGTSSSYNEQFF
-,TRBV6-5,TRBJ2-2,-,TGTGCCGCGGGGAGGGGGTTGACCGGGGAGCTGTTTTTT,CAAGRGLTGELFF
TRBD1,TRBV11-1,TRBJ1-1,-,TGTGCCAGCAGCTTAGGAACAGGGGCCGGCACTGAAGCTTTCTTT,CASSLGTGAGTEAFF
-,TRBV10-1,TRBJ2-1,-,TGCGCCAGCAGTGAGTCCCCCGGGAATGAGCAGTTCTTC,CASSESPGNEQFF
TRBD1,TRBV18,TRBJ1-2,-,TGTGCCAGCTCATCACCAACCGACAGGGATTTAGGCTACACCTTC,CASSSPTDRDLGYTF
-,TRBV19,TRBJ2-2,-,TGTGCCAGTAGTATAGCCGGGAGGAACACCGGGGAGCTGTTTTTT,CASSIAGRNTGELFF
-,TRBV14,TRBJ2-1,once,TGTGCCAGCAGCCAAGCCGGGGTAAGCCGCGGACGAAATGAGCAGTTCTTC,CASSQAGVSRGRNEQFF
-,TRBV19,TRBJ2-1,-,TGTGCCAGTAGTATTGGGACTTACAATGAGCAGTTCTTC,CASSIGTYNEQFF
TRBD1,TRBV28,TRBJ1-2,-,TGTGCCAGCTCTGGAGGGGGCCCCCCAGCTAACTATGGCTACACCTTC,CASSGGGPPANYGYTF
TRBD1,TRBV19,TRBJ2-2,-,TGTGCCAGTATTGGCAGGGGGCCCTTCACCGGGGAGCTGTTTTTT,CASIGRGPFTGELFF
-,TRBV6-6,TRBJ1-1,-,TGTGCCAGCAGTTACTCGACTGACACTGAAGCTTTCTTT,CASSYSTDTEAFF
-,TRBV9,TRBJ1-4,-,TGTGCCAGCAGCGTAGCTCCTGCAGGGGCAGTCGAAAAACTGTTTTTT,CASSVAPAGAVEKLFF
-,TRBV10-3,TRBJ1-1,-,TGTGCCATCAGTGAGTACGGGTACGCTTTCTTT,CAISEYGYAFF
-,TRBV6-1,TRBJ1-4,-,TGTGCCAGCAGTGAATGGGACATCAATGAAAAACTGTTTTTT,CASSEWDINEKLFF
TRBD2,TRBV6-4,TRBJ2-1,once,TGTGCCAGCAGGACCAATGGCCGGCGGGAGTGTCCCCATGAGCAGTTCTTC,CASRTNGRRECPHEQFF
-,TRBV2,TRBJ1-5,-,TGTGCCAGCAGGGCCGACAGAATCAGTCAGCCCCAGCATTTT,CASRADRISQPQHF
TRBD2,TRBV4-1,TRBJ2-1,-,TGCGCCAGCAGCCAAGATCTGGCGGGAGGGCGCTTTGAGCAGTTCTTC,CASSQDLAGGRFEQFF
-,TRBV11-1,TRBJ1-1,-,TGTGCCAGCAGCCCTAGGGGATTCAGCACTGAAGCTTTCTTT,CASSPRGFSTEAFF
-,TRBV5-8,TRBJ1-5,-,TGTGCCAGCAGCTACCGGAAACTGAGGGATCAGCCCCAGCATTTT,CASSYRKLRDQPQHF
TRBD1,TRBV9,TRBJ2-1,-,TGTGCCAGCGGTGAGGGACAGGGAGGCTACAATGAGCAGTTCTTC,CASGEGQGGYNEQFF
TRBD2,TRBV5-1,TRBJ2-1,-,TGCGCCAGCAGCTTAGGACTAGCGGGAGGGCCGGGGAATGAGCAGTTCTTC,CASSLGLAGGPGNEQFF
-,TRBV5-6,TRBJ2-2,-,TGTGCCAGCAGGACGGGACCGACGAACACCGGGGAGCTGTTTTTT,CASRTGPTNTGELFF
-,TRBV9,TRBJ1-1,-,TGTGCCAGCAGCGTAGTACGGACCGGCACTGAAGCTTTCTTT,CASSVVRTGTEAFF
TRBD2,TRBV9,TRBJ2-1,-,TGTGCCAGCAGCGTAGACGGGACTAGCGGGAAGAGGGAGCAGTTCTTC,CASSVDGTSGKREQFF
TRBD1,TRBV5-1,TRBJ2-3,-,TGCGCCAGCAGCCCGAATCCACAGGGGGCGAGCACAGATACGCAGTATTTT,CASSPNPQGASTDTQYF
TRBD1,TRBV2,TRBJ1-2,-,TGTGCCAGCAGTGAAGGACAGGGGTTGAACTATGGCTACACCTTC,CASSEGQGLNYGYTF
-,TRBV9,TRBJ2-5,-,TGTGCCAGCAGCGTAGGGCTAGTCCCCTCCCAAGAGACCCAGTACTTC,CASSVGLVPSQETQYF
-,TRBV15,TRBJ1-2,-,TGTGCCACCAGCAGGGGAGCGAACTATGGCTACACCTTC,CATSRGANYGYTF
TRBD1,TRBV5-4,TRBJ2-5,-,TGTGCCAGCAGCTTGGGACAGGGGAAAGAGACCCAGTACTTC,CASSLGQGKETQYF
-,TRBV7-9,TRBJ2-2,-,TGTGCCAGCAGCCCCCGCTTCGGCTTCGGGGAGCTGTTTTTT,CASSPRFGFGELFF
TRBD2,TRBV11-2,TRBJ2-3,once,TGTGCCAGCAGCGATTTCGGGACTAGCAGAAGCACAGATACGCAGTATTTT,CASSDFGTSRSTDTQYF
-,TRBV2,TRBJ2-1,-,TGTGCCAGCAGTGAAGAAGGTCGGAATGAGCAGTTCTTC,CASSEEGRNEQFF
-,TRBV5-1,TRBJ1-2,-,TGCGCCAGCAGCTTGCAGATCTCCTATGGCTACACCTTC,CASSLQISYGYTF